The clone carrying this T cell receptor (beta chain) was observed many times. The data originate from a study of T cells in Graves' hyperthyroidism and ophthalmopathy. TCR beta CDR3 sequences were amplified from RNA transcripts. The TCR CDR3 was amplified in a first-round RT-PCR using the HTBI primer set. From the multiplex PCR reads, TCRdb called clonotypes with MiXCR, one entry per CDR3 protein. This sample has fewer than 350,000 distinct CDR3 sequences, with 18% found just once. Specimen: blood. The receptor's source is a woman in her fifties or sixties with Graves' hyperthyroidism.

This CDR3 reads CAIRREKGQETQYF. The CDR3 DNA is TGTGCCATCAGACGGGAGAAGGGGCAAGAGACCCAGTACTTC. The rearrangement joins TRBV10-3 to TRBJ2-5; D is perhaps TRBD2 (6 bases). The length of the CDR3 is 14 residues. The V gene's germline CDR1 is ENHRY and CDR2 SYGVKD. V shed 6 bases and J shed 2 bases, with 13 bases lying between them.